The 16 T cell receptor beta chains reported below all come from one sample, sequenced in a study of a mutant IDH1 vaccine in newly diagnosed glioma. This table comes from immunoSEQ multiplex PCR, and its TCRdb copy is limited to in-frame clones, with some not included. The table records fewer than 55,000 clones, about 65% of them present only once. These receptors have no known antigen. Time point specified: week 47, end of study. All doses held 300 ug of mutant IDH1 20-mer peptide, with topical imiquimod. The sample consisted of peripheral blood mononuclear cells (PBMCs), taken from a glioma patient whose treatment included an IDH1 peptide vaccine. These receptors originate from a man in his forties or fifties with glioma. Some clones in this sample may be carry-over from other donors' samples.

This chain links TRBV18 with TRBJ1-3; no clear D. The CDR3 sequence is 13 residues long. The V end was cut by 3 bases, the J end by 1 base, with 4 bases between. Germline V lookup: CDR1 KGHSH, CDR2 LQKENI. DNA of the CDR3: TGTGCCAGCTCACCGCTTTCTGGAAACACCATATATTTT. Amino acid sequence: CASSPLSGNTIYF.

With regard to this clone: In this CDR3 the conserved last residue, phenylalanine or tryptophan, is missing, so a read error is likely. No DNA is shown, since the ends of the CDR3 on it are uncertain; the CDR3 is the one TCRdb lists. This chain uses TRBV6-1 with TRBJ2-3; the table assigns TRBD2, which was not confirmed against the DNA. Germline V CDR1 and CDR2: MNHNS, SASEGT. The CDR3 spans 15 residues, counting both ends. The CDR3 loop reads CASSEASGGAEWPHV.

This clone was counted only a few times. One end of the junction fails to match germline, which may point to a read error. The rearrangement joins TRBV6-5 to TRBJ1-2; D ambiguous. Germline CDR1 reads MNHEY; CDR2 reads SVGAGI. This CDR3 comprises 12 residues. DNA for the CDR3: TGTGCCAGCAGTACCCGGCAGCATAACCCCTTCTTC. As protein: CASSTRQHNPFF.

The rearrangement links TRBV6-1 to TRBJ1-2; D gene unclear. The CDR3 is 12 residues long. Germline assignment: CDR1 MNHNS and CDR2 SASEGT. V was pared by 4 bases and J by 8 bases, with 11 bases between. The CDR3 nucleotides are TGTGCCAGCAGTGTTTGGGAGGGAGGCTACACCTTC. This codes for CASSVWEGGYTF.

CDR3: CASSSRPDDYEQYF. The CDR3 nucleotides read TGCGCCAGCAGCTCCCGCCCAGACGACTACGAGCAGTACTTC. The J gene is TRBJ2-7, the V gene TRBV5-1; D is undetermined. CDR3 length: 14 residues. Germline V gene lookup returns CDR1 SGHRS and CDR2 YFSETQ. V was cut by 3 bases and J by 3 bases, with 13 bases left in between.

J is TRBJ1-6 and V is TRBV7-5; the DNA was not compared with TRBD1, the D call given in the table. TRBV7-5 is a pseudogene. The CDR3 runs 18 residues. The CDR3 reads CVRSSRTQGSCLDSPLHF. CDR3 bases: TGTGTCAGAAGCTCGCGGACGCAGGGGAGTTGTTTGGATTCACCCCTCCACTTT.

V usage is TRBV2 and J usage is TRBJ2-6; 11 bases are a match to TRBD1. Germline CDR1 reads SNHLY; CDR2 reads FYNNEI. The V gene end was trimmed by 8 bases and the J gene end by 4 bases; junction bases not matched to a gene: 10. This CDR3 has 17 amino acids. The DNA of the CDR3 is TGTGCCAGCGGGGACGGACAGGGGGCGATCGGGGCCAACGTCCTGACTTTC. This codes for CASGDGQGAIGANVLTF.

This clone was found a few times. The chain recombines TRBV10-3 with TRBJ2-7; 9 bases are a match to TRBD1. Looked up from germline, CDR1 is ENHRY and CDR2 is SYGVKD. Trimming removed 6 bases from V and 4 bases from J; junction bases left unmatched: 7. The CDR3 runs to 14 residues. CDR3 loop: CAISRGTGMYEQYF. The CDR3, as DNA: TGTGCCATCAGCCGCGGGACAGGGATGTACGAGCAGTACTTC.

This chain joins TRBV18 and TRBJ2-2, with 11 bases fitting TRBD2. Trimming at V came to 8 bases and at J to 0 bases, leaving 14 bases not matched to a gene. The CDR3 runs to 19 residues. Germline V lookup: CDR1 KGHSH, CDR2 LQKENI. CDR3 coding DNA: TGTGCCAGCACCCCCCGGGGTAGCGGGGGGGGTGCGAACACCGGGGAGCTGTTTTTT. Translating it yields CASTPRGSGGGANTGELFF.

The V and J genes are TRBV7-9 and TRBJ2-2, with TRBD1 matching over 7 bases. The CDR3 consists of 15 residues. Losses at the gene ends were 4 bases for V and 5 bases for J; bases not matched to a gene: 7. Germline V CDR1 and CDR2: SEHNR, FQNEAQ (reference sequence). CDR3 loop: CASSSGTVSTGELFF. CDR3 sequence (DNA): TGTGCCAGCAGCTCCGGGACAGTTAGTACCGGGGAGCTGTTTTTT.

This chain joins TRBV10-3 and TRBJ1-1; D is perhaps TRBD1 (5 bases). CDR3 length equals 16 residues. Germline CDR1 is ENHRY and CDR2 is SYGVKD. The V and J ends lost 10 bases and 2 bases respectively, with 23 bases between them. In nucleotides, the CDR3 is TGTGCCACCAGACGAGGGCAGGGTCCCGCTAACACTGAAGCTTTCTTT. It yields the protein CATRRGQGPANTEAFF.

The chain employs TRBV7-9 and TRBJ2-2; TRBD2 agrees at 14 bases. Germline CDR1 SEHNR, CDR2 FQNEAQ (reference sequence). Trimming took 4 bases from V and 5 from J; bases not matched to a gene: 6. The CDR3 length is 17 residues. Here the CDR3 DNA reads TGTGCCAGCAGCTCCCCGGGACTAGCGGGAGATACCGGGGAGCTGTTTTTT. Translated, it gives CASSSPGLAGDTGELFF.

In its sample, this clone was seen a few times. The genes are TRBV7-3 and TRBJ2-1, with 9 bases identical to TRBD1. V dropped 1 base and J dropped 0; count of bases not matched to a gene: 7. The CDR3 spans 18 residues. Germline values: CDR1 SGHTA, CDR2 FQGTGA. The CDR3 spells CASSLRAPGQGSYNEQFF. In DNA form, the CDR3 reads TGTGCCAGCAGCTTAAGGGCCCCGGGACAGGGCTCCTACAATGAGCAGTTCTTC. Filled out from reference TRBV7-3 and TRBJ2-1, the complete variable domain reads GAGVSQTPSNKVTEKGKYVELRCDPISGHTALYWYRQSLGQGPEFLIYFQGTGAADDSGLPNDRFFAVRPEGSVSTLKIQRTERGDSAVYLCASSLRAPGQGSYNEQFFGPGTRLTVL.

The rearrangement uses TRBV18 and TRBJ1-2, with 7 bases fitting TRBD1. The CDR3 is 13 residues long. Germline CDR1 reads KGHSH; CDR2 reads LQKENI. The J segment lost 5 bases and the V segment lost 4 bases, leaving 4 bases of the junction unmatched. The CDR3 DNA is TGTGCCAGCTCACAAGACAGGGTTTATGGCTACACCTTC. Residues: CASSQDRVYGYTF. The whole variable domain, filled in from reference TRBV18 and TRBJ1-2, reads NAGVMQNPRHLVRRRGQEARLRCSPMKGHSHVYWYRQLPEEGLKFMVYLQKENIIDESGMPKERFSAEFPKEGPSILRIQQVVRGDSAAYFCASSQDRVYGYTFGSGTRLTVV.

The sample holds one count of this clone. The gene calls are TRBV15 and TRBJ1-6, with 7 bases matching TRBD1. The V gene's germline CDR1 is LNHNV and CDR2 YYDKDF (reference sequence). V shed 3 bases, J shed 0 bases, and the junction held 2 bases outside the gene matches. This CDR3 spans 16 amino acids. CDR3 in amino acids: CATSRGQSSYNSPLHF. CDR3 nucleotides: TGTGCCACCAGCAGGGGACAGAGCTCCTATAATTCACCCCTCCACTTT. The variable domain in full, completed from reference TRBV15 and TRBJ1-6, reads DAMVIQNPRYQVTQFGKPVTLSCSQTLNHNVMYWYQQKSSQAPKLLFHYYDKDFNNEADTPDNFQSRRPNTSFCFLDIRSPGLGDTAMYLCATSRGQSSYNSPLHFGNGTRLTVT.

The chain recombines TRBV19 with TRBJ1-4, with 7 bases lining up with TRBD1. The CDR3 is 13 residues long. After removal of 7 bases from V and 4 bases from J, the junction contained 3 bases not matched to a gene. Germline CDR1 reads LNHDA; CDR2 reads SQIVND (reference sequence). Here the CDR3 DNA reads TGTGCCAGTATGGGACAGAATAATGAAAAACTGTTTTTT. Protein: CASMGQNNEKLFF.